The 31 T cell receptor beta chains presented below share a single source sample, sequenced in a study of regulatory T cells in long-lasting Graves disease. Documented time point: newly diagnosed GD, antithyroid drugs for less than 3 months. The TCR library used RNA extracted from PBMCs. The authors built TCR beta libraries using iRepertoire HTBI primers and Arm-PCR of CDR3 regions. TCRdb re-called the multiplex PCR reads through MiXCR, storing one row per CDR3 protein. Among around 480,000 distinct CDR3 sequences listed, around 16% were seen once. These data are also associated with another study on T cells in Graves' hyperthyroidism and ophthalmopathy.

The sample was peripheral blood mononuclear cells (PBMCs), taken at new diagnosis, from a patient treated with antithyroid drugs. The receptors here all came from a woman between 40 and 65 years old with Graves disease.

This chain uses TRBV28 with TRBJ2-6; D possibly matches TRBD1 or TRBD2 (5 bases each). There are 14 residues in the CDR3. V gave up 7 bases and J gave up 5 bases, with 12 bases separating them. Germline V gives CDR1 MDHEN, CDR2 SYDVKM. This CDR3 reads CASNRGRRANVLTF. The CDR3 DNA is TGTGCCAGCAACCGGGGACGGAGGGCCAACGTCCTGACTTTC.

This clonotype was observed a handful of times. J is TRBJ1-2 and V is TRBV5-1, with 7 bases identical to TRBD1. The CDR3 loop spans 14 amino acids. From germline, CDR1 is SGHRS and CDR2 YFSETQ. Losses at the gene ends were 6 bases for V and 2 bases for J; bases not matched to a gene: 7. CDR3 DNA: TGCGCCAGCAAGGGGACAGACACCAACTATGGCTACACCTTC. Translated, it gives CASKGTDTNYGYTF.

This chain connects TRBV11-2 to TRBJ1-4; D remains ambiguous. The CDR3 covers 12 residues. The V and J ends lost 2 bases and 8 bases respectively, with 6 bases between them. Germline CDR1 is SGHAT and CDR2 is FQNNGV. Written as DNA, the CDR3 is TGTGCCAGCAGCTTAACGCGGGAAAAACTGTTTTTT. Translated, it gives CASSLTREKLFF.

The chain links TRBV19 to TRBJ1-2; D not certain. This CDR3 is 14 amino acids long. V gave up 3 bases and J gave up 4 bases, with 12 bases separating them. The germline V gene encodes CDR1 LNHDA and CDR2 SQIVND (reference sequence). CDR3 bases: TGTGCCAGTAGTATTGGTCCGGGCGCCTATGGCTACACCTTC. It encodes CASSIGPGAYGYTF.

The genes are TRBV6-2 or TRBV6-3 and TRBJ1-5, with 8 bases lining up with TRBD1. V was pared by 5 bases and J by 3 bases, with 15 bases of the junction left unmatched. Germline V gene sequence: CDR1 MNHEY, CDR2 SVGEGT. CDR3 size: 18 residues. CDR3 sequence reads: CASSEVPMDRANNQPQHF. The CDR3 bases are TGTGCCAGCAGTGAAGTGCCGATGGACAGGGCAAACAATCAGCCCCAGCATTTT.

This clonotype showed up just a few times. The chain couples TRBV9 to TRBJ2-7; TRBD1 matches 10 bases. Germline V gene lookup returns CDR1 SGDLS and CDR2 YYNGEE. Trimming took 3 bases from V and 3 from J; bases not matched to a gene: 3. This CDR3 contains 14 residues. The CDR3 coding sequence is TGTGCCAGCAGCGGCCGGGACAGGGGCTACGAGCAGTACTTC. Translated: CASSGRDRGYEQYF.

This clonotype appeared many times. Compared with germline, one end of the junction differs, possibly owing to a read error. The chain employs TRBV28 and TRBJ2-7, with D uncertain. Germline values: CDR1 MDHEN, CDR2 SYDVKM. The CDR3 loop spans 14 amino acids. CDR3 sequence: CASTLGAGNYEQCF. CDR3 bases: TGTGCCAGCACCCTAGGAGCTGGGAACTACGAGCAGTGCTTC.

This clonotype was seen many times. The chain joins TRBV7-6 to TRBJ1-1, with D possibly TRBD1 on 5 matching bases. V lost 2 bases, J lost 1 base, and 11 bases lay in between. The V gene's germline CDR1 is SGHVS and CDR2 FNYEAQ. CDR3 length: 15 residues. The CDR3 protein is CASSLSRTGNTEAFF. CDR3 sequence (DNA): TGTGCCAGCAGCTTATCGCGCACAGGGAACACTGAAGCTTTCTTT. Complete variable domain (other parts from reference TRBV7-6 and TRBJ1-1): GAGVSQSPRYKVTKRGQDVALRCDPISGHVSLYWYRQALGQGPEFLTYFNYEAQQDKSGLPNDRFSAERPEGSISTLTIQRTEQRDSAMYRCASSLSRTGNTEAFFGQGTRLTVV.

This clonotype appeared many times. This chain connects TRBV7-8 to TRBJ1-5; D ambiguous. CDR3 length: 15 amino acids. The V gene lost 1 base and the J gene lost 2 bases, with 9 bases spanning the gap. Germline CDR1 and CDR2: SGHVS and FQNEAQ. The CDR3 is CASSLVRFRNQPQHF. The CDR3 DNA is TGTGCCAGCAGCTTAGTAAGGTTCCGCAATCAGCCCCAGCATTTT.

A word on this clonotype: The junction departs from germline at one end; a sequencing error may be responsible. CDR3 nucleotide sequence: TGTGCCAGCAGACTACAGGGGACGTATGACTACACCTTC. Translated: CASRLQGTYDYTF. The rearrangement links TRBV2 to TRBJ1-2; 7 bases are a match to TRBD1. The CDR3 spans 13 residues. Germline V gives CDR1 SNHLY, CDR2 FYNNEI.

The J gene is TRBJ2-1, the V gene TRBV20-1; 8 bases agree with TRBD2. Germline CDR1 reads DFQATT; CDR2 reads SNEGSKA (reference sequence). The trim removed 2 bases at V and 4 bases at J, leaving 4 bases unmatched. This CDR3 has 14 residues. The DNA for the CDR3 is TGCAGTGCTAGACGAGCGGGGGTTTACAATGAGCAGTTCTTC. Amino acid sequence: CSARRAGVYNEQFF.

In this sample, this clonotype turned up many times. The chain carries TRBV7-9 and TRBJ2-1, with D unresolved. The CDR3 spans 12 residues. The germline gives CDR1 SEHNR, CDR2 FQNEAQ (reference sequence). Trimming left V 1 base short and J 8 bases short, with 6 bases between. CDR3 DNA sequence: TGTGCCAGCAGCTTAGGAACGTATGAGCAGTTCTTC. This sequence encodes CASSLGTYEQFF.

This rearrangement joins TRBV19 to TRBJ1-2; no reliable D call. Germline V lookup: CDR1 LNHDA, CDR2 SQIVND (reference sequence). V shed 5 bases and J shed 1 base, with 11 bases lying between them. This CDR3 contains 14 residues. The CDR3 sequence is CASSFTGINYGYTF. The CDR3, as DNA: TGTGCCAGTAGTTTTACCGGGATTAACTATGGCTACACCTTC.

Details on this clonotype: This may stem from a read error, because a much larger clone lies one nucleotide away. The chain is built from TRBV6-2 or TRBV6-3 and TRBJ2-7, with 7 bases identical to TRBD1. The CDR3 loop spans 15 amino acids. Trimming took 10 bases from V and 2 from J; bases not matched to a gene: 14. The germline CDR1 and CDR2 sequences are MNHEY and SVGEGT. The CDR3 nucleotides read TGTGCCAACAGGGAGTCCCGGGACAGCCCCTACGAGCAGTACTTC. Translated: CANRESRDSPYEQYF.

V and J are TRBV28 and TRBJ1-5; D is unresolved. V was shortened by 4 bases and J by 4 bases, with 20 bases between the two germline ends. The CDR3 runs to 17 residues. Germline assignment: CDR1 MDHEN and CDR2 SYDVKM. The CDR3 loop reads CASSWINFRAPNQPQHF. As DNA, the CDR3 is TGTGCCAGCAGTTGGATAAACTTCCGGGCCCCAAATCAGCCCCAGCATTTT. Full variable domain (outside the CDR3, taken from reference TRBV28 and TRBJ1-5): DVKVTQSSRYLVKRTGEKVFLECVQDMDHENMFWYRQDPGLGLRLIYFSYDVKMKEKGDIPEGYSVSREKKERFSLILESASTNQTSMYLCASSWINFRAPNQPQHFGDGTRLSIL.

This clonotype was picked up many times. This chain connects TRBV5-1 to TRBJ1-1; D remains ambiguous. Trimming removed 4 bases from V and 1 base from J, with 11 bases in between. The CDR3 runs 14 residues. Germline assignment: CDR1 SGHRS and CDR2 YFSETQ. CDR3 in amino acids: CASSLGDPNTEAFF. CDR3 nucleotide sequence: TGCGCCAGCAGCCTGGGAGATCCGAACACTGAAGCTTTCTTT.

Only a few counts were recorded for this clonotype. The chain links TRBV2 to TRBJ1-2; D is possibly TRBD1 (6 bases). The CDR3 consists of 14 residues. Per germline, CDR1 SNHLY and CDR2 FYNNEI. V lost 8 bases to trimming and J lost 4 bases, with 17 bases between them. The CDR3 region has the DNA TGTGCCAGCGTCCACGAAGGGGGGAGCTATGGCTACACCTTC. Its translation is CASVHEGGSYGYTF. Using reference TRBV2 and TRBJ1-2 for the parts outside the CDR3, the full variable domain is EPEVTQTPSHQVTQMGQEVILRCVPISNHLYFYWYRQILGQKVEFLVSFYNNEISEKSEIFDDQFSVERPDGSNFTLKIRSTKLEDSAMYFCASVHEGGSYGYTFGSGTRLTVV.

This clonotype was seen only once. The CDR3 coding sequence is TGTGCCAGTAGCCTACGCGGGGATTCTAGCAATCAGCCCCAGCATTTT. This gives the protein CASSLRGDSSNQPQHF. This sequence joins TRBV19 and TRBJ1-5, with D unresolved. CDR1 and CDR2 (germline): LNHDA, SQIVND (reference sequence). The CDR3 is 16 residues long. Trimming removed 6 bases from V and 0 bases from J, with 15 bases in between. Full variable domain (rest looked up from reference TRBV19 and TRBJ1-5): DGGITQSPKYLFRKEGQNVTLSCEQNLNHDAMYWYRQDPGQGLRLIYYSQIVNDFQKGDIAEGYSVSREKKESFPLTVTSAQKNPTAFYLCASSLRGDSSNQPQHFGDGTRLSIL.

This clonotype came up many times. The V gene is TRBV3-1, the J gene TRBJ2-7; TRBD2 agrees at 9 bases. Germline V lookup: CDR1 LGHDT, CDR2 YNNKEL (reference sequence). CDR3 length equals 15 residues. V was clipped by 6 bases and J by 2 bases; unmatched bases: 8. The CDR3 is CASRLSGGSAYEQYF. The DNA of the CDR3 is TGTGCCAGCAGATTAAGCGGGGGGTCCGCCTACGAGCAGTACTTC.

In this sample, this clonotype turned up many times. The chain links TRBV28 to TRBJ1-4; D gene ambiguous. This CDR3 region has 13 residues. Germline V gene lookup returns CDR1 MDHEN and CDR2 SYDVKM. V was clipped by 6 bases and J by 3 bases, with 8 bases between them. Here the CDR3 reads CASRFRSNEKLFF. In DNA, the CDR3 is TGTGCCAGCAGGTTTAGGTCTAATGAAAAACTGTTTTTT.

This clonotype was counted a few times. The CDR3 loop reads CASSVVGSRGETQYF. The CDR3 region has the DNA TGTGCCAGCAGCGTAGTTGGTTCCCGGGGGGAGACCCAGTACTTC. The chain is built from TRBV9 and TRBJ2-5; TRBD2 is a possible D gene (6 bases). V was trimmed by 0 bases and J by 5 bases, leaving 14 bases between them. Germline V gene data show CDR1 as SGDLS and CDR2 as YYNGEE. The CDR3 length is 15 residues.

CDR3 loop: CSAIRTEDGNTIYF. The DNA of the CDR3 is TGCAGTGCTATCCGGACAGAAGATGGAAACACCATATATTTT. The chain links TRBV20-1 to TRBJ1-3; D may be TRBD1 (6 bases). The CDR3 sequence is 14 residues long. Germline CDR1 DFQATT, CDR2 SNEGSKA (reference sequence). Trimming left V 4 bases short and J 3 bases short, with 13 bases between.

This chain uses TRBV29-1 with TRBJ1-1, with 8 bases identical to TRBD1. With V trimmed by 0 bases and J by 6 bases, 6 bases remained unmatched. Per the germline V gene, CDR1 is SQVTM and CDR2 is ANQGSEA. The CDR3 spans 14 residues. The CDR3 bases are TGCAGCGTTGAAGATCCGGGACAGGAACCTGAAGCTTTCTTT. This translates into CSVEDPGQEPEAFF.

This clonotype was counted at least ten times. J is TRBJ1-1 and V is TRBV28; D gene uncertain. V lost 6 bases and J lost 3, with 8 bases in between. The CDR3 runs to 12 residues. CDR1 is MDHEN, CDR2 SYDVKM, per germline. The CDR3 reads CASSLAYTEAFF. The DNA for the CDR3 is TGTGCCAGCAGCTTAGCTTACACTGAAGCTTTCTTT.

The rearrangement links TRBV19 to TRBJ2-3, with D unclear. V was cut by 1 base and J by 6 bases, with 11 bases left in between. The CDR3 extends over 14 amino acids. From germline, CDR1 is LNHDA and CDR2 SQIVND (reference sequence). The CDR3 DNA reads as TGTGCCAGTAGTATAGGCCCATTCCGGGATACGCAGTATTTT. Translation gives CASSIGPFRDTQYF.

This clonotype was recorded many times. The genes are TRBV7-9 and TRBJ2-5; 12 bases map to TRBD2. The CDR3 length is 14 residues. J lost 1 base, V lost 8 bases, and 2 bases had no gene match. CDR1 SEHNR and CDR2 FQNEAQ come from the germline V gene (reference sequence). The DNA for the CDR3 is TGTGCCAGCGGACTAGCGGGGCTCCAAGAGACCCAGTACTTC. Protein sequence: CASGLAGLQETQYF.

This clonotype turned up a few times. This chain connects TRBV5-4 to TRBJ1-4; D remains unclear. Germline V gives CDR1 SGHNT, CDR2 YYREEE (reference sequence). The CDR3 contains 14 residues. With 0 bases removed from V and 4 bases from J, the gap between germline ends came to 7 bases. CDR3: CASSLGQFNEKLFF. Written as DNA, the CDR3 is TGTGCCAGCAGCTTGGGCCAGTTTAATGAAAAACTGTTTTTT.

The rearrangement joins TRBV9 to TRBJ2-7; maybe TRBD1 (7 bases). The ends were cut back, 0 bases at V and 2 bases at J, with 12 bases in the middle. Germline V CDR1 and CDR2: SGDLS, YYNGEE. The CDR3 loop spans 15 amino acids. This CDR3 reads CASSVDGGGPYEQYF. CDR3 in DNA: TGTGCCAGCAGCGTAGATGGAGGGGGCCCCTACGAGCAGTACTTC.

This clonotype was recorded at least ten times. The V gene is TRBV11-2, the J gene TRBJ2-5, with D unclear. Germline CDR1 reads SGHAT; CDR2 reads FQNNGV. V was clipped by 4 bases and J by 5 bases, with 11 bases between them. The CDR3 is made up of 13 amino acids. CDR3 amino acids: CASSSGFGETQYF. DNA for the CDR3: TGTGCCAGCAGCTCCGGCTTTGGGGAGACCCAGTACTTC.

This clonotype was counted a few times. The chain carries TRBV3-1 and TRBJ1-2; 7 bases match TRBD1. The V and J ends lost 1 base and 7 bases, in that order; junction bases with no gene match: 3. CDR1 and CDR2 from the germline V gene are LGHDT and YNNKEL (reference sequence). CDR3 length: 13 residues. DNA for the CDR3: TGTGCCAGCAGCCAAGCAGGGGGGAGTGGCTACACCTTC. Translated: CASSQAGGSGYTF.

At least ten counts were recorded for this clonotype. This rearrangement joins TRBV7-9 to TRBJ2-7, with TRBD1 identical over 7 bases. The CDR3 covers 15 residues. Germline V gene data show CDR1 as SEHNR and CDR2 as FQNEAQ (reference sequence). V lost 6 bases to trimming and J lost 0 bases; unmatched junction nucleotides: 8. DNA of the CDR3: TGTGCCAGCAGTCATACGACAGGGCCCTCCTACGAGCAGTACTTC. It translates to CASSHTTGPSYEQYF.